The text below deals with one T cell receptor (beta chain). The germline V gene has CDR1 SNHLY and CDR2 FYNNEI. V shed 7 bases and J 8 bases; nucleotides not matched to a gene: 10. The CDR3 consists of 13 residues. Brentuximab vedotin exposure varied, and every patient relapsed after autologous stem cell transplantation. Generated by immunoSEQ multiplex PCR, the TCRdb table keeps only in-frame clones and is missing some. Of about 39,000 clones listed, approximately 69% are singletons. These data come from a study of PD-1 blockade in classical Hodgkin lymphoma. The receptor's source is a human donor with classical Hodgkin lymphoma. The chain employs TRBV2 and TRBJ1-2, with TRBD1 identical over 7 bases. Sequenced here: peripheral blood mononuclear cells (PBMCs), sampled before the second cycle of nivolumab. The CDR3 DNA is TGTGCCAGCAAAGAGGGGAGGGGGCAAGGCTACACCTTC. Translating it yields CASKEGRGQGYTF. Full variable domain (outside the CDR3, taken from reference TRBV2 and TRBJ1-2): EPEVTQTPSHQVTQMGQEVILRCVPISNHLYFYWYRQILGQKVEFLVSFYNNEISEKSEIFDDQFSVERPDGSNFTLKIRSTKLEDSAMYFCASKEGRGQGYTFGSGTRLTVV.